This entry lists 13 T cell receptor beta chains sequenced from one sample in a study of shared clonotypes between healthy human individuals. Sequenced by immunoSEQ multiplex PCR; TCRdb stores in-frame clones only, minus some. This table holds some 2,500,000 clones, roughly 93% found once. The sequencing sample was made of naive CD4+ T cells from PBMCs. Subset reported: CD45RA+ positively selected. The receptors come from a man aged 18 to 30 in good health. Some clones in this sample may be carry-over from other donors' samples.

V and J are TRBV9 and TRBJ2-3; 8 bases are shared with TRBD2. The CDR3 is 15 residues long. The germline V gene encodes CDR1 SGDLS and CDR2 YYNGEE. The ends lost 5 bases at V and 6 bases at J; junction bases unmatched: 11. The DNA for the CDR3 is TGTGCCAGCAGACCTACTAGCGGTATCTGGGATACGCAGTATTTT. Translating it yields CASRPTSGIWDTQYF.

The chain links TRBV4-1 to TRBJ2-5; the D gene could be TRBD1 or TRBD2 (6 bases each). This CDR3 is built from 14 residues. Germline assignment: CDR1 MGHRA and CDR2 YSYEKL. V was pared by 1 base and J by 5 bases, with 11 bases between. The CDR3 DNA sequence: TGCGCCAGCAGCCAAGCCCGGGGGCGGGAGACCCAGTACTTC. Residues: CASSQARGRETQYF.

The chain is built from TRBV5-6 and TRBJ2-3, with 12 bases identical to TRBD2. Germline trimming cut 2 bases from V and 3 bases from J; bases unmatched to any gene: 10. Germline values: CDR1 SGHDT, CDR2 YYEEEE. The CDR3 runs to 18 residues. CDR3 amino acids: CASSLRWTSGIATDTQYF. The CDR3 DNA reads as TGTGCCAGCAGCTTACGCTGGACTAGCGGGATCGCGACAGATACGCAGTATTTT.

In DNA, the CDR3 is TGCAGCGTTGGGGGACGCGTGCTCATGAACACTGAAGCTTTCTTT. Its translation: CSVGGRVLMNTEAFF. This sequence joins TRBV29-1 and TRBJ1-1, with a possible D match to TRBD1 (5 bases). Trimming took off 4 bases at V and 0 bases at J, with 15 bases between the two ends. Germline assignment: CDR1 SQVTM and CDR2 ANQGSEA. The length of the CDR3 is 15 residues.

The gene calls are TRBV10-3 and TRBJ2-2; 15 positions agree with TRBD2. Germline V gene lookup returns CDR1 ENHRY and CDR2 SYGVKD. The V gene end was trimmed by 2 bases and the J gene end by 1 base; junction bases not matched to a gene: 5. This CDR3 has 19 amino acids. This CDR3 reads CAISERMGLAGGNTGELFF. Here the CDR3 DNA reads TGTGCCATCAGTGAGAGGATGGGACTAGCGGGAGGGAACACCGGGGAGCTGTTTTTT.

The rearrangement joins TRBV2 to TRBJ2-7; 11 nucleotides align to TRBD1. Looked up from germline, CDR1 is SNHLY and CDR2 is FYNNEI. J gave up 4 bases and V 5 bases, and 7 bases lay outside the gene matches. This CDR3 contains 15 residues. The CDR3, as DNA: TGTGCCAGCAGTCACACCGGGACAGGGGGGTACGAGCAGTACTTC. Translation: CASSHTGTGGYEQYF.

This clone was seen more than once but under ten times. The chain carries TRBV10-3 and TRBJ1-5; D might be TRBD1 (5 bases). With 3 bases removed from V and 7 bases from J, the gap between germline ends came to 19 bases. Germline V gene data show CDR1 as ENHRY and CDR2 as SYGVKD. The CDR3 loop spans 16 amino acids. DNA for the CDR3: TGTGCCATCAGTGATATTGGTGGGGCCGGGGGACAGCCCCAGCATTTT. This encodes CAISDIGGAGGQPQHF.

The chain is built from TRBV2 and TRBJ2-5; D is possibly TRBD2 (5 bases). The germline V and J ends were trimmed by 7 bases and 3 bases, with 15 bases remaining between them. The CDR3 consists of 14 residues. Germline V lookup: CDR1 SNHLY, CDR2 FYNNEI. The CDR3 is CASNRLRAEETQYF. The CDR3 DNA sequence: TGTGCCAGCAACCGGTTGCGGGCCGAAGAGACCCAGTACTTC.

The chain links TRBV14 to TRBJ2-7; TRBD1 matches 8 bases. V gave up 1 base and J gave up 2 bases; unmatched junction bases: 10. The CDR3 is 17 amino acids. CDR1 is SGHDN, CDR2 FVKESK, per germline. The CDR3 loop is CASSQVRGDRIPYEQYF. The DNA of the CDR3 is TGTGCCAGCAGCCAAGTTCGCGGGGACAGGATTCCCTACGAGCAGTACTTC.

The genes are TRBV7-3 and TRBJ2-7; TRBD2 aligns across 8 bases. V was clipped by 2 bases and J by 0 bases; unmatched bases: 9. The CDR3 runs to 17 residues. In germline, CDR1 is SGHTA, CDR2 FQGTGA. The CDR3 DNA reads as TGTGCCAGCAGCTTAGCCGCTCAGCGGGAGAGCTCCTACGAGCAGTACTTC. It codes for CASSLAAQRESSYEQYF.

DNA for the CDR3: TGTGCCAGCAAGGGGTTATACCTACGTTCGGAGCAGTACTTC. Translating gives CASKGLYLRSEQYF. The genes are TRBV7-2 and TRBJ2-7, with TRBD1 as a possible D gene (5 bases). The CDR3 covers 14 residues. Looked up from germline, CDR1 is SGHTA and CDR2 is FQGNSA. V lost 7 bases and J lost 7, with 20 bases in between.

The chain recombines TRBV7-2 with TRBJ2-3; D remains unclear. Looked up from germline, CDR1 is SGHTA and CDR2 is FQGNSA. This CDR3 region has 15 residues. V lost 1 base and J 3 bases, leaving 11 bases between the germline ends. The CDR3 region has the DNA TGTGCCAGCAGCTTAGGGCCTCAGATTACAGATACGCAGTATTTT. Its translation: CASSLGPQITDTQYF.

CDR3 residues: CATLDGMNTEAFF. Here the CDR3 DNA reads TGTGCCACCTTGGACGGAATGAACACTGAAGCTTTCTTT. The genes are TRBV28 and TRBJ1-1; D remains unclear. The CDR3 is 13 amino acids. Germline V gene sequence: CDR1 MDHEN, CDR2 SYDVKM. Deletions cut 10 bases from V and 0 bases from J, with 12 bases between. Combining the CDR3 with reference TRBV28 and TRBJ1-1 gives the whole variable domain DVKVTQSSRYLVKRTGEKVFLECVQDMDHENMFWYRQDPGLGLRLIYFSYDVKMKEKGDIPEGYSVSREKKERFSLILESASTNQTSMYLCATLDGMNTEAFFGQGTRLTVV.